These 13 T cell receptor beta chains were all obtained from the same sample, sequenced in a study of beta chain features in type 1 diabetes (dated by TCRdb to the late 2010s). General findings and caveats noted by the study authors: Type 1 diabetes patients showed a moderate but significant shortening of TCRB CDR3 length in all four CD4+ subsets.

The receptor library was made with the immunoSEQ multiplex PCR assay. The High Capacity cDNA Reverse Transcription Kit was used to reverse transcribe all of the isolated RNA, meaning that expressed TCRB transcripts were what got sequenced. As stored in TCRdb, this immuneACCESS dataset retains in-frame rearrangements with V and J assigned. A fraction of the clones does not appear; measured against another copy, unresolved V genes explain less than half of the discrepancy, and the remainder lacks a known reason. The table for this sample lists 95,000 to 150,000 clones; around 15% of them were counted only once. The ten largest make up about 2.5% of the sample. Their cognate antigens are unknown. The sample taken for sequencing was central memory CD4+ T cells from blood. The receptors here all came from a young man with type 1 diabetes.

CDR3 protein: CASRAAADVYEQYF. CDR3 in DNA: TGTGCCAGCAGAGCGGCAGCGGATGTATACGAGCAGTACTTC. V is TRBV6-5 and J is TRBJ2-7, with D possibly matching TRBD2 (5 bases). V was trimmed by 6 bases and J by 4 bases, leaving 16 bases between them. Germline V gene sequence: CDR1 MNHEY, CDR2 SVGAGI. The CDR3 has 14 amino acids.

This chain links TRBV5-1 with TRBJ2-3; 10 nucleotides agree with TRBD2. The length of the CDR3 is 18 residues. V lost 0 bases, J lost 4 bases, and 11 bases stayed unmatched. CDR1 is SGHRS, CDR2 YFSETQ, per germline. The CDR3 nucleotides read TGCGCCAGCAGCTTGGGAACAACTAGCGGGGTGACATCAGATACGCAGTATTTT. This encodes CASSLGTTSGVTSDTQYF.

This clone has more than one count but fewer than ten. The V call is TRBV9, the J call TRBJ1-5; D is unresolved. This CDR3 region has 13 residues. Germline assignment: CDR1 SGDLS and CDR2 YYNGEE. Between the trimmed V and J ends, which lost 0 bases and 1 base, there was a span of 2 bases. DNA for the CDR3: TGTGCCAGCAGCGTAGAAAGCAATCAGCCCCAGCATTTT. Protein: CASSVESNQPQHF.

This clone was seen a few times. The chain combines TRBV14 with TRBJ2-1; tentative D call: TRBD1 (5 bases). Looked up from germline, CDR1 is SGHDN and CDR2 is FVKESK. This CDR3 is 16 amino acids long. The V end lost 3 bases, the J end lost 7 bases, and 19 bases lay between the germline ends. CDR3 loop: CASSQGPSVLVNEQFF. The CDR3, as DNA: TGTGCCAGCAGCCAGGGGCCGAGCGTTCTCGTTAATGAGCAGTTCTTC.

This clone has a single count. This chain connects TRBV7-8 to TRBJ2-1, with unresolved D. This CDR3 has 14 residues. V lost 1 base and J lost 9, with 13 bases in between. Per germline, CDR1 SGHVS and CDR2 FQNEAQ. CDR3 amino acids: CASSLDPSPREQFF. In nucleotides, the CDR3 is TGTGCCAGCAGCTTAGACCCCTCCCCGCGTGAGCAGTTCTTC.

This clone came up a few times. The chain couples TRBV2 to TRBJ2-5; 8 nucleotides agree with TRBD1. CDR1 and CDR2 (germline): SNHLY, FYNNEI. CDR3 length: 16 residues. The V gene end was trimmed by 3 bases and the J gene end by 4 bases; junction bases not matched to a gene: 10. Written as DNA, the CDR3 is TGTGCCAGCAGTGAGATCTTAGGACAGGGACGAGAGACCCAGTACTTC. Translated, it gives CASSEILGQGRETQYF.

V is TRBV4-3 and J is TRBJ1-4; 9 bases agree with TRBD1. J gave up 8 bases and V 4 bases, and 5 bases lay outside the gene matches. Germline assignment: CDR1 LGHNA and CDR2 YSLEER. This CDR3 has 14 residues. CDR3 loop: CASSRTGAGEKLFF. CDR3 sequence (DNA): TGCGCCAGCAGCCGGACAGGGGCAGGGGAAAAACTGTTTTTT.

V usage is TRBV19 and J usage is TRBJ1-2, with a possible D match to TRBD1 (5 bases). CDR1 and CDR2 from the germline V gene are LNHDA and SQIVND (reference sequence). V was trimmed by 4 bases and J by 3 bases, leaving 18 bases between them. The CDR3 has 16 residues. The CDR3 sequence: CASSTRAGGDYYGYTF. In DNA, the CDR3 is TGTGCCAGTAGTACCCGAGCAGGAGGGGACTACTATGGCTACACCTTC.

This clone showed up just a few times. The chain has TRBV29-1 and TRBJ2-3; D assignment may be TRBD1 or TRBD2 (6 bases each). The V and J ends lost 0 bases and 5 bases respectively, with 12 bases between them. The CDR3 sequence is 14 residues long. Germline V gene data show CDR1 as SQVTM and CDR2 as ANQGSEA. The CDR3 coding sequence is TGCAGCGTTGAAGACGAAGGGGGAGGAGATACGCAGTATTTT. The encoded protein is CSVEDEGGGDTQYF.

The CDR3 loop reads CASSPRGEGDSPLHF. The CDR3 DNA reads as TGTGCCAGCTCACCAAGGGGGGAAGGGGATTCACCCCTCCACTTT. The gene calls are TRBV18 and TRBJ1-6; TRBD1 is a possible D gene (6 bases). The germline V gene has CDR1 KGHSH and CDR2 LQKENI. The CDR3 covers 15 residues. Trimming took 2 bases from V and 8 from J, leaving 13 bases between them. Combining the CDR3 with reference TRBV18 and TRBJ1-6 gives the whole variable domain NAGVMQNPRHLVRRRGQEARLRCSPMKGHSHVYWYRQLPEEGLKFMVYLQKENIIDESGMPKERFSAEFPKEGPSILRIQQVVRGDSAAYFCASSPRGEGDSPLHFGNGTRLTVT.

This clone occurred a few times. The chain employs TRBV10-3 and TRBJ1-2; TRBD1 might be the D (6 bases). V was shortened by 6 bases and J by 6 bases, with 17 bases between the two germline ends. The CDR3 runs 14 residues. Germline loops: CDR1 ENHRY, CDR2 SYGVKD. CDR3 bases: TGTGCCATCAGAAGAGTCATTGGGGGCGATGGCTACACCTTC. Encoded protein: CAIRRVIGGDGYTF.

Turning to this clone: A junction end diverges from the germline sequence, so it may reflect a read error. The chain has TRBV29-1 and TRBJ1-2; the D gene is possibly TRBD1 (5 bases). CDR1 SQVTM and CDR2 ANQGSEA come from the germline V gene. The CDR3 sequence is 15 residues long. CDR3 nucleotide sequence: TGCAGCGGTGAAGATCCTCGGACAAGAGTCTCTGGCTACACCTTC. Protein product: CSGEDPRTRVSGYTF.

This sequence joins TRBV9 and TRBJ2-3; maybe TRBD2 (6 bases). The CDR3 sequence is 15 residues long. Per the germline V gene, CDR1 is SGDLS and CDR2 is YYNGEE. V was shortened by 4 bases and J by 2 bases, with 14 bases between the two germline ends. The CDR3 region has the DNA TGTGCCAGCAGCCCCACCCCGGGGGTCACAGATACGCAGTATTTT. Protein: CASSPTPGVTDTQYF. Variable domain in full (rest from reference TRBV9 and TRBJ2-3): DSGVTQTPKHLITATGQRVTLRCSPRSGDLSVYWYQQSLDQGLQFLIQYYNGEERAKGNILERFSAQQFPDLHSELNLSSLELGDSALYFCASSPTPGVTDTQYFGPGTRLTVL.